These T cell receptor beta chains were read from a single sample in a study of T cell responses to AZD1222 COVID-19 vaccine. Profiled with immunoSEQ multiplex PCR; TCRdb holds only in-frame clones, not every one. The sample lists roughly 40,000 clones, approximately 89% occurring once. Here the sequenced sample was peripheral blood, taken 28 days after the second AZD1222 dose. These receptors all stem from an adult who received the AZD1222 COVID-19 vaccine. The CDR3 runs from the conserved cysteine through the conserved F or W. Fields, in order: D gene, V gene, J gene, CDR3 protein. The D gene is left open where the match is weak.

NA	TRBV5-1	TRBJ1-3	CASSLGGGSGNTIYF
NA	TRBV7-3	TRBJ2-7	CASSFGTARAEQYF
NA	TRBV12-3/TRBV12-4	TRBJ1-1	CASSFDSTEAFF
NA	TRBV4-3	TRBJ2-1	CASSQGQDNPYNEQFF
NA	TRBV11-2	TRBJ1-6	CASSPQGNYYNSPLHF
NA	TRBV6-5	TRBJ1-4	CASRRDGEKLFF
NA	TRBV7-7	TRBJ2-2	CASSPRPETTGELFF
NA	TRBV29-1	TRBJ2-5	CSGEPGTGPRETQYF
NA	TRBV6-1	TRBJ2-1	CASSAPGLRNYNEQFF
NA	TRBV18	TRBJ1-2	CASSLGQKDGYTF
TRBD2	TRBV7-9	TRBJ2-5	CASSLGGLGGETQYF
NA	TRBV18	TRBJ2-2	CASSRGGINTGELFF
NA	TRBV4-2	TRBJ2-5	CASSPADRTGETQYF